This T cell receptor beta chain emerged from a study of T-cell reconstitution after alpha-beta-depleted transplantation in children. Broader study findings: The study traced high day-60 TCRbeta diversity in some patients to surviving recipient T cells and thymic progenitors. By one year post-transplant, T-cell counts and diversity largely arose from T cells that were newly produced. Several hundred graft clones that had expanded were reportedly the source of alpha-beta T cells about two months after transplant.

As to this clonotype: Its antigen remains unidentified.

A TCRbeta library incorporating unique molecular identifiers was prepared. TCRdb reprocessed the PCR reads via MiXCR and lists one record per CDR3 protein. Of fewer than 150,000 distinct CDR3 sequences in the sample, about 9.9% were seen once. The CDR3 is 15 amino acids. V shed 5 bases and J 0 bases; nucleotides not matched to a gene: 4. The germline V gene has CDR1 SGHTA and CDR2 FQGNSA. The sample here was PBMCs, mostly from graft donor cells, taken 180 days after TCRalphabeta/CD19-depleted stem cell transplant. This receptor was obtained from a girl less than two years old who had a stem cell transplant for combined immunodeficiency, so the T cells may come from the graft donor. The chain combines TRBV7-2 with TRBJ1-5, with 7 nucleotides matching TRBD1. CDR3 nucleotides: TGTGCCAGCAGCCTGGGACAGTATAGCAATCAGCCCCAGCATTTT. Translated, it gives CASSLGQYSNQPQHF.